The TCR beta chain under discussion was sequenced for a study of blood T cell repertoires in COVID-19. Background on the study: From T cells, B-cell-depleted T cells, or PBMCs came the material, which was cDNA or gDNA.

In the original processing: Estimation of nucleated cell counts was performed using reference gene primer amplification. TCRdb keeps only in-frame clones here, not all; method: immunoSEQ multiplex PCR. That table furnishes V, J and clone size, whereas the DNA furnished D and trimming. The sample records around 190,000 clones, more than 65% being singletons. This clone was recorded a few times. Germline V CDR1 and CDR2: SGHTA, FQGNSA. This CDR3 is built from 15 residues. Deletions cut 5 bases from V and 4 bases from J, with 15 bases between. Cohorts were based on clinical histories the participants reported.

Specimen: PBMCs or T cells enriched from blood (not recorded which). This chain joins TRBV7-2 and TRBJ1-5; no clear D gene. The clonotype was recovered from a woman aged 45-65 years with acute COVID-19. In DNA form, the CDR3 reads TGTGCCAGCAGCCTAAACCGGCAGAGGAATCAGCCCCAGCATTTT. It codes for CASSLNRQRNQPQHF.